This T cell receptor (beta chain) was sequenced for a study of blood T cell repertoires in COVID-19. Across the study: Acute and convalescent COVID-19 samples came from the United States, Italy and Spain. Sources were T cells, B-cell-depleted T cells, or PBMCs; the material itself was cDNA or gDNA.

In the authors' workflow: Amplification with reference gene primers provided the estimates of nucleated cell counts. The table came from immunoSEQ multiplex PCR; TCRdb's copy has only in-frame clones and leaves some out. Clone size and V and J calls were adopted from that table, with D and trimming inferred from the DNA. The sample contains around 56,000 clones, around 79% of which appear only once. Germline lookup yields CDR1 SEHNR and CDR2 FQNEAQ (reference sequence). Unmatched junction bases numbered 8, after V lost 5 bases and J lost 6 bases. The CDR3 is made up of 15 amino acids. Sequencing used peripheral blood. This chain connects TRBV7-9 to TRBJ2-3; 10 bases align to TRBD1. This sequence originates from a woman in her forties or fifties with active or convalescent COVID-19. In nucleotides, the CDR3 is TGTGCCAGCAGCAGGGGACAGGGGATCCCCGATACGCAGTATTTT. It yields the protein CASSRGQGIPDTQYF. The variable domain in full, with the rest retrieved from reference TRBV7-9 and TRBJ2-3, is DTGVSQNPRHKITKRGQNVTFRCDPISEHNRLYWYRQTLGQGPEFLTYFQNEAQLEKSRLLSDRFSAERPKGSFSTLEIQRTEQGDSAMYLCASSRGQGIPDTQYFGPGTRLTVL.